This T cell receptor beta chain is drawn from a study of blood T cell repertoires in COVID-19. Overall study: T cells, B-cell-depleted T cells, or PBMCs supplied cDNA or gDNA.

The CDR3 sequence is 14 residues long. Germline CDR1 is LGHDT and CDR2 is YNNKEL (reference sequence). J gave up 11 bases and V 6 bases, and 14 bases lay outside the gene matches. This clone was found a few times. Per the study methods: Reference gene primer amplification yielded estimated nucleated cell counts. Libraries were prepared by immunoSEQ multiplex PCR; TCRdb keeps only in-frame clonotypes and omits some of them. That table supplies the V and J calls and clone size; D and trimming were determined from the DNA. The table includes 100,000 to 150,000 clones, around 63% detected once. This sequence joins TRBV3-1 (or the pseudogene TRBV3-2) and TRBJ1-1; TRBD1 matches at 8 bases. The sequenced sample was peripheral blood. The TCR comes from a woman in her sixties or seventies with acute or convalescent COVID-19. This chain's CDR3 is CASSRSNQGARAFF. CDR3 in DNA: TGTGCCAGCAGTCGATCAAACCAGGGGGCGCGTGCTTTCTTT.